This TCR beta chain was obtained from a study of blood T cell repertoires in COVID-19. The repertoire was sequenced with immunoSEQ multiplex PCR; TCRdb's copy has only in-frame clones and lacks some. The data contain about 26,000 clones, about 91% of them singletons. The CDR3 sequence is 15 residues long. Germline V gene data show CDR1 as SNHLY and CDR2 as FYNNEI. V lost 6 bases to trimming and J lost 7 bases, with 21 bases between them. This receptor was identified in a man in his 70s with acute or convalescent COVID-19. The sequencing input was peripheral blood. This sequence joins TRBV2 and TRBJ1-1; TRBD1 might be the D (5 bases). CDR3 loop: CASSEIRPGGGEAFF. CDR3 DNA: TGTGCCAGCAGCGAGATCCGCCCCGGGGGGGGTGAAGCTTTCTTT.